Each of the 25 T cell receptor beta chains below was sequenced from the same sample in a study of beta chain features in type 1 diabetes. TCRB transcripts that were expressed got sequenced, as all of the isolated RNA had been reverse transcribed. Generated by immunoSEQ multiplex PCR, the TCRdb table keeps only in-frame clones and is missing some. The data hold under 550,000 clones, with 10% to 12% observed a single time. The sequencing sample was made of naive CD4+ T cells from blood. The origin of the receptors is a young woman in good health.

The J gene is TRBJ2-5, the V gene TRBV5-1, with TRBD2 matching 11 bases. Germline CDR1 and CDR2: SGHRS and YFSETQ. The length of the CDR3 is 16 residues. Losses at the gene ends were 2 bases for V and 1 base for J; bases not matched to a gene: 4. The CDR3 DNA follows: TGCGCCAGCAGCTTTACTAGCGGGAGTGTCCAAGAGACCCAGTACTTC. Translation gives CASSFTSGSVQETQYF.

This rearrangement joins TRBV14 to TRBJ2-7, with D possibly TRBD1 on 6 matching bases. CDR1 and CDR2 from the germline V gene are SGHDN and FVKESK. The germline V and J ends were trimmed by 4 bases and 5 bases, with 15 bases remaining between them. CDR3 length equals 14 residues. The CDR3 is CASSLGHRVNEQYV. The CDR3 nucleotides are TGTGCCAGCAGCCTTGGGCACAGGGTCAACGAGCAGTACGTC.

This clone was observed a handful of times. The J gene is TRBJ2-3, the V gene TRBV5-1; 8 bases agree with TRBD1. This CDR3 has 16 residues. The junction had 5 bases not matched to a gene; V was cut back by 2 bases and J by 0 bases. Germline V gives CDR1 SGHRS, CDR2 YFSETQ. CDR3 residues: CASSFGRGPSTDTQYF. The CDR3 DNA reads TGCGCCAGCAGCTTCGGCAGGGGGCCGAGCACAGATACGCAGTATTTT.

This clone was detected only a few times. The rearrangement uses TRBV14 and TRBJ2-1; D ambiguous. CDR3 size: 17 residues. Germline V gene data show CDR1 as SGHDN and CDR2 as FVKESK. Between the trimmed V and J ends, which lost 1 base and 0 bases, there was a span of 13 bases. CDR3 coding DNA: TGTGCCAGCAGCCAAGCAGGTGAGGCCCGCTCCTACAATGAGCAGTTCTTC. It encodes CASSQAGEARSYNEQFF.

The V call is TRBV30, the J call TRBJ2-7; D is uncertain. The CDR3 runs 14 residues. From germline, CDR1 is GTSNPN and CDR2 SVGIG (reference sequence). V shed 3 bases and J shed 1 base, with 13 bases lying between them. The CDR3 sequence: CAWRVLGKSYEQYF. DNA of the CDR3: TGTGCCTGGAGGGTGCTAGGGAAATCCTACGAGCAGTACTTC.

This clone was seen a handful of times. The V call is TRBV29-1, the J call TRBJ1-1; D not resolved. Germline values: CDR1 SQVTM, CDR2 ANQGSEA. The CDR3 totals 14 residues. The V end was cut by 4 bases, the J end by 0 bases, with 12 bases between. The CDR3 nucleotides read TGCAGCGTTGTAGGATTGACTATGAACACTGAAGCTTTCTTT. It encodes CSVVGLTMNTEAFF.

DNA for the CDR3: TGTGCCAGCAGCCCGGGGGGATCTAGGAACACCATATATTTT. It codes for CASSPGGSRNTIYF. The chain couples TRBV6-5 to TRBJ1-3; maybe TRBD1 (5 bases). The V and J ends lost 6 bases and 7 bases respectively, with 16 bases between them. In germline, CDR1 is MNHEY, CDR2 SVGAGI. The CDR3 runs 14 residues.

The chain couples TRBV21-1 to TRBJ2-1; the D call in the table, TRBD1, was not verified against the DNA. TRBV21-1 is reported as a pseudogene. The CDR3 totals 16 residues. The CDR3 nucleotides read TGTGCCAGCAGCACCCTGCTGGGACATTCCTACAATGAGCAGTTCTTC. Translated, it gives CASSTLLGHSYNEQFF.

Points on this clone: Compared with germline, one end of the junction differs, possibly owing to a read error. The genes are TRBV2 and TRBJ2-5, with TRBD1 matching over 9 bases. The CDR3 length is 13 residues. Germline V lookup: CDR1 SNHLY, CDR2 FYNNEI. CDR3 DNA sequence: TGTGCCAGCAGGTGGAGGGAGGGGACAGGGCCTCACTTC. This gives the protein CASRWREGTGPHF.

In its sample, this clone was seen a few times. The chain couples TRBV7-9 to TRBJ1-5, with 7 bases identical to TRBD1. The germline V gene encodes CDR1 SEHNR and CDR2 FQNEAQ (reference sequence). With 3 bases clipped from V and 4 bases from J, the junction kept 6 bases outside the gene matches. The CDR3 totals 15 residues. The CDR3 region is CASSFGDSHNQPQHF. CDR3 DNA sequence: TGTGCCAGCAGCTTCGGGGACAGCCATAATCAGCCCCAGCATTTT.

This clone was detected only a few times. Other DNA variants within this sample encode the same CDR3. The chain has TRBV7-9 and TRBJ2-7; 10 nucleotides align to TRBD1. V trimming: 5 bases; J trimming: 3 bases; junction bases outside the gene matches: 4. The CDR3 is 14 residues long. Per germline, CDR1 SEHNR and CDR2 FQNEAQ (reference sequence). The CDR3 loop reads CASSPRDRGYEQYF. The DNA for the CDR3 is TGTGCCAGCAGCCCGCGGGACAGGGGCTACGAGCAGTACTTC.

The CDR3 region has the DNA TGTGCCTCCCTCCCCACCCATTCGGATACGCAGTATTTT. Translating gives CASLPTHSDTQYF. The V call is TRBV10-3, the J call TRBJ2-3; D uncertain. CDR3 size: 13 residues. Trimming shortened V by 11 bases and J by 6 bases, and 18 bases separated the two germline ends. In germline, CDR1 is ENHRY, CDR2 SYGVKD.

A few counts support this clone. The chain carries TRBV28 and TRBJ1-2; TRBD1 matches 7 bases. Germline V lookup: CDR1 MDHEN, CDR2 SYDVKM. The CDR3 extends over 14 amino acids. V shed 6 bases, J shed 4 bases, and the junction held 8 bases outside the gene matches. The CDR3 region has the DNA TGTGCCAGCAGGGACGGGACAGCCATCTATGGCTACACCTTC. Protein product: CASRDGTAIYGYTF.

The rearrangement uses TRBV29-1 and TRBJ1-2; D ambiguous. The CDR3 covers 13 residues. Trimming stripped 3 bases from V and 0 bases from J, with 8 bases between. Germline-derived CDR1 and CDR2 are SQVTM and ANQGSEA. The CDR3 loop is CSVEKGTNYGYTF. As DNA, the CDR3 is TGCAGCGTTGAGAAGGGTACTAACTATGGCTACACCTTC.

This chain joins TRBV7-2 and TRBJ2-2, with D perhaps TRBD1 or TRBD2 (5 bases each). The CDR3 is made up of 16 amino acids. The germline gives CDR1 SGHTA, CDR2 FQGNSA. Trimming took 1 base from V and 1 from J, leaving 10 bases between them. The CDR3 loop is CASSLEGTKNTGELFF. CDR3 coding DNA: TGTGCCAGCAGCTTAGAAGGGACGAAGAACACCGGGGAGCTGTTTTTT.

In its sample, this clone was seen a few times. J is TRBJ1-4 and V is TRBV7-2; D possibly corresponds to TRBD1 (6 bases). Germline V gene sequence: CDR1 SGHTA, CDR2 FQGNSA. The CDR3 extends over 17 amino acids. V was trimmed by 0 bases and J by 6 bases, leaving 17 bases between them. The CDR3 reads CASSLAEGTGYDEKLFF. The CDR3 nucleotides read TGTGCCAGCAGCTTAGCGGAAGGCACAGGGTACGATGAAAAACTGTTTTTT.

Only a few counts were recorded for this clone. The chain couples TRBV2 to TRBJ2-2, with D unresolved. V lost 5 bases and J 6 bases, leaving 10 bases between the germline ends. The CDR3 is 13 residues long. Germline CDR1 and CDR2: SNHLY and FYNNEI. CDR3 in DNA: TGTGCCAGCAGTTCCACCTTCGCCGGGGAGCTGTTTTTT. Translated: CASSSTFAGELFF.

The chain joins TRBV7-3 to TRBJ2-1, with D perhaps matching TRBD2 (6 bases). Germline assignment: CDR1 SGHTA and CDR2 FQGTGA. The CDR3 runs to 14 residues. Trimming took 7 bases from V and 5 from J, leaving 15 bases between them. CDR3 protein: CASTAGGKNNEQFF. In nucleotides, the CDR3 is TGTGCCAGCACCGCTGGCGGGAAGAACAATGAGCAGTTCTTC.

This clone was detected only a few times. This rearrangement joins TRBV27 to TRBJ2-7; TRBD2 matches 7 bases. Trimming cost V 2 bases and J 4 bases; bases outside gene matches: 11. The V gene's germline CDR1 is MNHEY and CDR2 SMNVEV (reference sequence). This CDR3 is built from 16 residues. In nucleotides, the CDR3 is TGTGCCAGCAGTTTAAGCTTGGGCGGGAGAGTGTACGAGCAGTACTTC. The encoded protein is CASSLSLGGRVYEQYF.

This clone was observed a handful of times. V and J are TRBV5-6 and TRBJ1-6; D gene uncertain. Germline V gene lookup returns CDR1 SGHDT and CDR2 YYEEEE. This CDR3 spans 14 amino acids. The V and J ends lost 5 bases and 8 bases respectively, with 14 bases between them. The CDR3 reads CASSQSISDSPLHF. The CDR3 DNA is TGTGCCAGCAGTCAGTCGATATCGGATTCACCCCTCCACTTT.

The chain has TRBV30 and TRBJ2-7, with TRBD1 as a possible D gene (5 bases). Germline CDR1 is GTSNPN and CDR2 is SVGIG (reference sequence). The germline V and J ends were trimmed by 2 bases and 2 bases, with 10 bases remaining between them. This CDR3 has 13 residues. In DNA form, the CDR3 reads TGTGCCTGGAGTTATGGGGCCACCTACGAGCAGTACTTC. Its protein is CAWSYGATYEQYF.

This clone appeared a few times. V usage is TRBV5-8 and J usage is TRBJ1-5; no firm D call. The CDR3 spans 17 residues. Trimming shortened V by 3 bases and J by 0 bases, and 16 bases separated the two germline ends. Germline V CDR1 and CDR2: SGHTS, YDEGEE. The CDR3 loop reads CASSSARVIHSNQPQHF. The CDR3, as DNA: TGTGCCAGCAGCTCCGCGCGGGTGATCCATAGCAATCAGCCCCAGCATTTT.

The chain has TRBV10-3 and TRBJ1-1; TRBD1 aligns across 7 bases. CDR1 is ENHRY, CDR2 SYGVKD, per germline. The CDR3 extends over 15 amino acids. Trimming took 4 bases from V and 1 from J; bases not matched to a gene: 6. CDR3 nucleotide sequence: TGTGCCATCAGTGTAACAGGGGTTGGGAACACTGAAGCTTTCTTT. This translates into CAISVTGVGNTEAFF.

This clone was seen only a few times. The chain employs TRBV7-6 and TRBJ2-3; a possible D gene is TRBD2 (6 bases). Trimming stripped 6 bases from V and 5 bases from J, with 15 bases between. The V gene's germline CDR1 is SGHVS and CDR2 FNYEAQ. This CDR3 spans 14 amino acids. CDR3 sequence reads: CASSYSGGKDTQYF. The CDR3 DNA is TGTGCCAGCAGTTACTCTGGAGGGAAAGATACGCAGTATTTT.

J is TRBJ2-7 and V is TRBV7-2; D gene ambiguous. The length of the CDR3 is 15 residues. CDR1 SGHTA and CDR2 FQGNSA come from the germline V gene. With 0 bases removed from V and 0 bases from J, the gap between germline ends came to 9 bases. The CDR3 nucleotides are TGTGCCAGCAGCTTAGCGCGGCTAAGCTCCTACGAGCAGTACTTC. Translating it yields CASSLARLSSYEQYF.